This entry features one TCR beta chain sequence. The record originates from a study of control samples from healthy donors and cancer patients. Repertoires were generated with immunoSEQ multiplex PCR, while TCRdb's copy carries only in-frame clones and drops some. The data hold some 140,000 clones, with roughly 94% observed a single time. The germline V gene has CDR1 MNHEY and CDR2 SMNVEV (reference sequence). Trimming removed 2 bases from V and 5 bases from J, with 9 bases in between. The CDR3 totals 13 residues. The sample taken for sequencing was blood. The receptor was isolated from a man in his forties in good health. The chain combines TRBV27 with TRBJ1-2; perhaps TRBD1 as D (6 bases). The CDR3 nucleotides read TGTGCCAGCAGTTTACAAGGGGGGTATGGCTACACCTTC. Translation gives CASSLQGGYGYTF.